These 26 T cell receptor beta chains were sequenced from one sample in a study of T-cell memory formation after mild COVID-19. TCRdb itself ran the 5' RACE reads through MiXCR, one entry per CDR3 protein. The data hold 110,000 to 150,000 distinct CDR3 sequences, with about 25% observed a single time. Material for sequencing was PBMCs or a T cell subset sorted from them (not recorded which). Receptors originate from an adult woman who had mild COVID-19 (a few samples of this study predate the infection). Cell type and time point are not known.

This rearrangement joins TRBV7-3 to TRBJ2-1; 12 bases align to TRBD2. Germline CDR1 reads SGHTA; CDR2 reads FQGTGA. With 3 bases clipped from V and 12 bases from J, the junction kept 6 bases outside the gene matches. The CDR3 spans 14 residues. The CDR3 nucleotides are TGTGCCAGCAGCTTGACGACTAGCGGGAGTGGGCAGTTCTTC. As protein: CASSLTTSGSGQFF.

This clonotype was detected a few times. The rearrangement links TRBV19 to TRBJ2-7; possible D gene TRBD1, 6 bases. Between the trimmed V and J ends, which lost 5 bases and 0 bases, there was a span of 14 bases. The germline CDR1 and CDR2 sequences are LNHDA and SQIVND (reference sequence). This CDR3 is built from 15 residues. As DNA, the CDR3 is TGTGCCAGTAGTGGGGCAGGGGCTAACTCCTACGAGCAGTACTTC. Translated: CASSGAGANSYEQYF.

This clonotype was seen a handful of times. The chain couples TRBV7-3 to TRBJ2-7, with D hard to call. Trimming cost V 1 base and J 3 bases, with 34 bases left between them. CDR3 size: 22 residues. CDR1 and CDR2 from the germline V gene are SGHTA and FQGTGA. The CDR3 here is CASSLKSVICGSFWSLIYEQYF. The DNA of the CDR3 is TGTGCCAGCAGCTTAAAGTCGGTAATATGCGGCAGTTTTTGGAGCCTAATCTACGAGCAGTACTTC. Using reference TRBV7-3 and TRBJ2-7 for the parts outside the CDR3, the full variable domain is GAGVSQTPSNKVTEKGKYVELRCDPISGHTALYWYRQSLGQGPEFLIYFQGTGAADDSGLPNDRFFAVRPEGSVSTLKIQRTERGDSAVYLCASSLKSVICGSFWSLIYEQYFGPGTRLTVT.

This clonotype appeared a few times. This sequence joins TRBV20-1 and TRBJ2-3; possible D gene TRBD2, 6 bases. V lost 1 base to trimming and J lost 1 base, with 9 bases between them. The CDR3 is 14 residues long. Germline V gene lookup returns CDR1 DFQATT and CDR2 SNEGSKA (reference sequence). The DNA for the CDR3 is TGCAGTGCTAGAGGTAGCGGTGGCACAGATACGCAGTATTTT. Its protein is CSARGSGGTDTQYF.

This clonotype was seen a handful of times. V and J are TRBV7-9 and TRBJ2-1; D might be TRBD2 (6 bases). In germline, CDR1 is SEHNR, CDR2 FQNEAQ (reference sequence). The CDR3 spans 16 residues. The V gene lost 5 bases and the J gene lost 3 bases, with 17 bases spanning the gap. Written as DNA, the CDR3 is TGTGCCAGCAGCGATGACAGCTCGGGGGACTACAATGAGCAGTTCTTC. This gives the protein CASSDDSSGDYNEQFF.

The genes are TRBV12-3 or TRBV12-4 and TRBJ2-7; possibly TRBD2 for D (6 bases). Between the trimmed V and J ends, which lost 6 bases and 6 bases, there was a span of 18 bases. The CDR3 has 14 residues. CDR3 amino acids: CASSLTEGRTEQYF. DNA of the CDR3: TGTGCCAGCAGCCTCACGGAGGGTCGCACCGAGCAGTACTTC.

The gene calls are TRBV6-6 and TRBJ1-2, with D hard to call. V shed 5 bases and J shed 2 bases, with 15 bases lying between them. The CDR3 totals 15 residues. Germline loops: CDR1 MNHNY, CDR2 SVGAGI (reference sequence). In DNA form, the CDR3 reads TGTGCCAGCAGTGATACCCATCATTCGAACTATGGCTACACCTTC. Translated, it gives CASSDTHHSNYGYTF.

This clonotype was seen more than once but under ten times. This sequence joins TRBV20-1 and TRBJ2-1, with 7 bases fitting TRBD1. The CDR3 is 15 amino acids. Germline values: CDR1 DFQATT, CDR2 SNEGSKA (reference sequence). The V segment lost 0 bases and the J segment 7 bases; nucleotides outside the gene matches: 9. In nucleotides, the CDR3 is TGCAGTGCTAGAGATAGTGAGGGGGCGGAGAATGAGCAGTTCTTC. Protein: CSARDSEGAENEQFF.

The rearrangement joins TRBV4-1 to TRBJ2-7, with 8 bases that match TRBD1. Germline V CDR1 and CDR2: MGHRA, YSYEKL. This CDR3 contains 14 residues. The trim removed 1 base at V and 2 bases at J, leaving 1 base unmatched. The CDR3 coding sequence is TGCGCCAGCAGCCAAGGGACAGGGACCTACGAGCAGTACTTC. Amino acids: CASSQGTGTYEQYF.

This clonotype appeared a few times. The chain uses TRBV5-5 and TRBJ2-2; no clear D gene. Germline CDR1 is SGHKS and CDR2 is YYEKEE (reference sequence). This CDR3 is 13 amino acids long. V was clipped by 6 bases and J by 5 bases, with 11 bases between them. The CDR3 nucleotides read TGTGCCAGCACCTCCCAAGGGACCGGGGAGCTGTTTTTT. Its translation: CASTSQGTGELFF.

The CDR3 sequence is CASSQARGADTQYF. The CDR3 DNA sequence: TGTGCCAGCAGCCAAGCTAGGGGCGCAGATACGCAGTATTTT. This chain links TRBV4-2 with TRBJ2-3, with a possible D match to TRBD1 (5 bases). The CDR3 contains 14 residues. Germline V gene data show CDR1 as LGHNA and CDR2 as YNFKEQ. Trimming stripped 1 base from V and 4 bases from J, with 9 bases between.

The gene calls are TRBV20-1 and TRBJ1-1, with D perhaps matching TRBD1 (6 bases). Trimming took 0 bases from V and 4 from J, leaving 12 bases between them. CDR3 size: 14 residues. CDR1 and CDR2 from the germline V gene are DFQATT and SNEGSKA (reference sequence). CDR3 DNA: TGCAGTGCTAGAGATCGGGTCAGGGGCACTGAAGCTTTCTTT. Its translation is CSARDRVRGTEAFF.

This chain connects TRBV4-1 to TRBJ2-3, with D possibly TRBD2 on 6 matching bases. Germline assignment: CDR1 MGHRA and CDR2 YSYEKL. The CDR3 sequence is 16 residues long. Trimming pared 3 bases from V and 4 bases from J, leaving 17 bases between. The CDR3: CASSHVSSDPADTQYF. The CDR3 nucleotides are TGCGCCAGCAGCCACGTTTCTAGCGATCCTGCAGATACGCAGTATTTT.

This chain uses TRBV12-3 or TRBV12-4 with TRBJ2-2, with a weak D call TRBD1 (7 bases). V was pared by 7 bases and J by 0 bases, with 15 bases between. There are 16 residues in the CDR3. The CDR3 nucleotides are TGTGCCAGCACTCATGCGGGACAGCCGAACACCGGGGAGCTGTTTTTT. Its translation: CASTHAGQPNTGELFF.

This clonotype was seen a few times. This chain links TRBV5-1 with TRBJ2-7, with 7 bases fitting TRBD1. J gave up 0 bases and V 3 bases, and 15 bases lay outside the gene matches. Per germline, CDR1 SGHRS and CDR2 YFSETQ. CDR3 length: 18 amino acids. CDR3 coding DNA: TGCGCCAGCAGCTCCTTCCCCGGGACAGATCTTCACTCCTACGAGCAGTACTTC. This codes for CASSSFPGTDLHSYEQYF.

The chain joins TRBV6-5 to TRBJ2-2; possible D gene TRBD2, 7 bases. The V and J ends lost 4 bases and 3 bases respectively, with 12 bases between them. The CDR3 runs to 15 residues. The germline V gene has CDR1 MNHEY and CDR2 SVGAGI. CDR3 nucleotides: TGTGCCAGCAGTTCCGGGGGGCCCTACACCGGGGAGCTGTTTTTT. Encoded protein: CASSSGGPYTGELFF.

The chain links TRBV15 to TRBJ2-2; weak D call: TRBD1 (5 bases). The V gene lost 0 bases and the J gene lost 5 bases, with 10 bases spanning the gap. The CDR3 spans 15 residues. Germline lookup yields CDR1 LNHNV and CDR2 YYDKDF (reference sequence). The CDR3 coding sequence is TGTGCCACCAGCAGAGATCTGGGGCGTACCGGGGAGCTGTTTTTT. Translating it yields CATSRDLGRTGELFF.

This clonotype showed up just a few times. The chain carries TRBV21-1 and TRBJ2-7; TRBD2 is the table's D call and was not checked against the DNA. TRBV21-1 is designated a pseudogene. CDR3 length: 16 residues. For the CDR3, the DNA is TGTGCCAGCAGCAAAGATTCAGCGGCGAAATTCTACGAGCAGTACTTC. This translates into CASSKDSAAKFYEQYF.

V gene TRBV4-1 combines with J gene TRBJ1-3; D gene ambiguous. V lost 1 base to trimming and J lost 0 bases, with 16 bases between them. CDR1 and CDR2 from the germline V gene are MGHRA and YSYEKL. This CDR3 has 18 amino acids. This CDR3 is CASSQAPAGPASGNTIYF. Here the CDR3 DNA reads TGCGCCAGCAGCCAAGCTCCGGCAGGACCGGCCTCTGGAAACACCATATATTTT.

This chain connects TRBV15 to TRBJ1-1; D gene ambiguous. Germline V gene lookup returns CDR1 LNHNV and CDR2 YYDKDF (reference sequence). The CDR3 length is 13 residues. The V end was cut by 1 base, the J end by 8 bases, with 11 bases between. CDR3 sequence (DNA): TGTGCCACCAGCAGAGGCTTTCAGGAGGAAGCTTTCTTT. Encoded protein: CATSRGFQEEAFF.

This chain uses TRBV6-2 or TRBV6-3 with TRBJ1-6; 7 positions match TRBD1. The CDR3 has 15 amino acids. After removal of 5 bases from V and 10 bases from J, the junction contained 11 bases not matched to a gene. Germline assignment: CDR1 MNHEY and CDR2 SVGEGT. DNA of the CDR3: TGTGCCAGCAGTACGGCGGAGACAGGGAACTCACCCCTCCACTTT. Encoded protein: CASSTAETGNSPLHF.

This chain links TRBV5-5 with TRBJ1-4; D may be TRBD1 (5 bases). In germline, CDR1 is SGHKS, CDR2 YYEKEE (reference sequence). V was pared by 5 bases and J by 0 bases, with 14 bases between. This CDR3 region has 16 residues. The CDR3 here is CASSYDRPATNEKLFF. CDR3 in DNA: TGTGCCAGCAGTTATGACAGACCCGCAACTAATGAAAAACTGTTTTTT.

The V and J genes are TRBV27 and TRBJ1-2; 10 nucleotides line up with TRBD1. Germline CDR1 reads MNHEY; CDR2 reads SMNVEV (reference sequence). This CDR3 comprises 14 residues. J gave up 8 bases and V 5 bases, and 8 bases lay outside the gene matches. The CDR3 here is CASSPTGGGWGYTF. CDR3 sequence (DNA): TGTGCCAGCAGTCCGACAGGGGGCGGTTGGGGCTACACCTTC.

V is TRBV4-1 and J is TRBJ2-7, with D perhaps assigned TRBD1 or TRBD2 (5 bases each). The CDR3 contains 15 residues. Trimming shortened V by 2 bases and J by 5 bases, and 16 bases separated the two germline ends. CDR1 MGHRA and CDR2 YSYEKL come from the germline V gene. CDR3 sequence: CASSQPHSGGDEQYF. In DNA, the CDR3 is TGCGCCAGCAGCCAACCTCACAGTGGGGGAGACGAGCAGTACTTC.

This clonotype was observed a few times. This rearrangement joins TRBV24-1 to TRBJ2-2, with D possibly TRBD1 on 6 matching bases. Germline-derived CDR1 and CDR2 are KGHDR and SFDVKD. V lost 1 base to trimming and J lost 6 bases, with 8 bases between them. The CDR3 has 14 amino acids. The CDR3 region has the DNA TGTGCCACCAGTGATTTTGGGGGCTCCGGGGAGCTGTTTTTT. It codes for CATSDFGGSGELFF.

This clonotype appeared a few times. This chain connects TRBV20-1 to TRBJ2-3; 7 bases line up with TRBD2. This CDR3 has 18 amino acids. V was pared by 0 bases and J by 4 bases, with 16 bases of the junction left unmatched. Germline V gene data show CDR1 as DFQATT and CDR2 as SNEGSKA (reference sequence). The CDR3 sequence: CSARDVPRLASPPDTQYF. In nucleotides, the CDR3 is TGCAGTGCTAGAGATGTTCCGCGACTAGCTTCCCCCCCAGATACGCAGTATTTT.